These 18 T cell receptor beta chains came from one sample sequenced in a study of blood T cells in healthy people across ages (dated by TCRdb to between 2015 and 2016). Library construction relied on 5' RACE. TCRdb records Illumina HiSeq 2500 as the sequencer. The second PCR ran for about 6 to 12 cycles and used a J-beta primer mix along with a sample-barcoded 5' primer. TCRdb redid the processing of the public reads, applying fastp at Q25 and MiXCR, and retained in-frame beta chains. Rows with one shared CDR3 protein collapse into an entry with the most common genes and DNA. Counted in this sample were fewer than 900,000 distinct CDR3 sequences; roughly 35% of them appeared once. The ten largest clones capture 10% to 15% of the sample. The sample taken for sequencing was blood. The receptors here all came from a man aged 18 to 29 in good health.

The chain's CDR3 is CASSQAQGSPNSPLHF. As DNA, the CDR3 is TGTGCCAGCAGCCAAGCACAGGGGTCGCCGAATTCACCCCTCCACTTT. This chain uses TRBV3-1 with TRBJ1-6, with 7 bases identical to TRBD1. The junction had 7 bases not matched to a gene; V was cut back by 1 base and J by 7 bases. The V gene's germline CDR1 is LGHDT and CDR2 YNNKEL (reference sequence). The CDR3 has 16 amino acids.

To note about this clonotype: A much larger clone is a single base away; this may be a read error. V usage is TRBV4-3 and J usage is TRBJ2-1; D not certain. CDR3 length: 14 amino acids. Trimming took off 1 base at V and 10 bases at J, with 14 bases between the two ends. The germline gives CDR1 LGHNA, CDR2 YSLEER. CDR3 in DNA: TGCGCCAGCAGCCAAGGTACACAACTTTACGAGCAGTTCTTC. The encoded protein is CASSQGTQLYEQFF.

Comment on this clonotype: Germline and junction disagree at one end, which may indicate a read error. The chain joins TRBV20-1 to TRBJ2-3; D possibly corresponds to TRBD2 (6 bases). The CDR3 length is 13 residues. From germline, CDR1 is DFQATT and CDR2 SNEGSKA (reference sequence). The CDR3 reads CSARRGSTDTRYF. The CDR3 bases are TGCAGTGCTAGACGGGGGAGCACAGATACGCGGTATTTT.

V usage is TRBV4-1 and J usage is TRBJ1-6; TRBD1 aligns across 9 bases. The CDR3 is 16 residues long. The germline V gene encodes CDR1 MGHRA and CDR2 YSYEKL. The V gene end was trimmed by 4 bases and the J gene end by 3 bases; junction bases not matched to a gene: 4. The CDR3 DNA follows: TGCGCCAGCAGCCGAGAGGACAGGGGCTATAATTCACCCCTCCACTTT. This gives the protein CASSREDRGYNSPLHF.

CDR3 loop: CASSPRGAMNNEQYF. The CDR3 DNA sequence: TGTGCCAGCAGTCCCCGCGGGGCCATGAACAATGAGCAGTACTTC. V usage is TRBV27 and J usage is TRBJ2-5, with a tentative D call TRBD2 (6 bases). The V gene's germline CDR1 is MNHEY and CDR2 SMNVEV (reference sequence). The CDR3 has 15 residues. With 5 bases removed from V and 11 bases from J, the gap between germline ends came to 24 bases.

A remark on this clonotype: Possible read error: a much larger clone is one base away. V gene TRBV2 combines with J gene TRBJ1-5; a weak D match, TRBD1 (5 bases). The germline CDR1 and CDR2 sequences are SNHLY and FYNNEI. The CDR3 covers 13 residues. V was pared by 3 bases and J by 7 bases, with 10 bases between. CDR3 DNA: TGTGCCAGCAGTGACGGGGGAGGACAGCCCCAGCATTTT. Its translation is CASSDGGGQPQHF. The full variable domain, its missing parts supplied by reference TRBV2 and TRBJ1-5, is EPEVTQTPSHQVTQMGQEVILRCVPISNHLYFYWYRQILGQKVEFLVSFYNNEISEKSEIFDDQFSVERPDGSNFTLKIRSTKLEDSAMYFCASSDGGGQPQHFGDGTRLSIL.

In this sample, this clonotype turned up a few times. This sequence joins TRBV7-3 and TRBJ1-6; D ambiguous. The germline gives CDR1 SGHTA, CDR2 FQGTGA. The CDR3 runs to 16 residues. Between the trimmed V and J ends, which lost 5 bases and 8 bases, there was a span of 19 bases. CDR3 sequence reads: CASSPTPFGMDSPLHF. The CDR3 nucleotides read TGTGCCAGCAGCCCAACCCCCTTTGGAATGGATTCACCCCTCCACTTT.

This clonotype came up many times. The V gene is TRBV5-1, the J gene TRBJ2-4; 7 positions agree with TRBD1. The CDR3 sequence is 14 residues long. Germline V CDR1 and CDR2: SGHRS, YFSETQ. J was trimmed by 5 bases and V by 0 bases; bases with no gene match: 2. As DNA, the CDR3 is TGCGCCAGCAGCTTGGCCGGGACAGAAAACATTCAGTACTTC. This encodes CASSLAGTENIQYF.

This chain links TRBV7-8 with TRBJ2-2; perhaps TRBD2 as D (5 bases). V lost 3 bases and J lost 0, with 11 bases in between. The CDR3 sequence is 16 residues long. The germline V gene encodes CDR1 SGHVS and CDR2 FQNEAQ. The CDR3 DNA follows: TGTGCCAGCAGCTTTTTCGTTAGCGCGAACACCGGGGAGCTGTTTTTT. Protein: CASSFFVSANTGELFF. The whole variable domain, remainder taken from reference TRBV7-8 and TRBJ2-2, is GAGVSQSPRYKVAKRGQDVALRCDPISGHVSLFWYQQALGQGPEFLTYFQNEAQLDKSGLPSDRFFAERPEGSVSTLKIQRTQQEDSAVYLCASSFFVSANTGELFFGEGSRLTVL.

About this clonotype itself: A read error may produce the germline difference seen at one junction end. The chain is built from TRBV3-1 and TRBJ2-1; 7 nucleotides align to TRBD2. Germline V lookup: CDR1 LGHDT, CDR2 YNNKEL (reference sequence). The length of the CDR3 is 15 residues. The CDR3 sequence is CASSQSAGTYNGQFF. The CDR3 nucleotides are TGTGCCAGCAGCCAATCAGCGGGGACCTACAATGGGCAGTTCTTC.

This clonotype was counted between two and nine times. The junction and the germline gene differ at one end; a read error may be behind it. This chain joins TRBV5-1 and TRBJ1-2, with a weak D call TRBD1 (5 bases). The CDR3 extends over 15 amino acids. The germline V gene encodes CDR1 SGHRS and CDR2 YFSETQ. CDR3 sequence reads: CASSLAKTPQGGDTF. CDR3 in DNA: TGCGCCAGCAGCTTGGCTAAAACACCTCAGGGTGGCGACACCTTC.

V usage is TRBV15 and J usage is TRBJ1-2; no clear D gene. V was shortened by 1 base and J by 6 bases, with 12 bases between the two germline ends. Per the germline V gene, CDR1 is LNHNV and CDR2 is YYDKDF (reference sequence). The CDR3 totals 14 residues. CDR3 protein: CATSRVGPPDGYTF. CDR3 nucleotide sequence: TGTGCCACCAGCAGAGTAGGCCCGCCGGATGGCTACACCTTC.

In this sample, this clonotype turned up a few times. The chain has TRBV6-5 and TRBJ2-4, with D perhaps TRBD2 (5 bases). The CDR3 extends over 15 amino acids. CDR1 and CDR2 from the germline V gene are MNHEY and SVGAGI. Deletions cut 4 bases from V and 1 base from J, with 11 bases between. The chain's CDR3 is CASSSASGAKNIQYF. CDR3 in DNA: TGTGCCAGCAGTTCCGCCTCGGGGGCCAAAAACATTCAGTACTTC.

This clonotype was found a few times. The CDR3 reads CASTDTGITQYF. For the CDR3, the DNA is TGTGCCAGCACCGACACAGGGATCACGCAGTATTTT. The chain has TRBV6-5 and TRBJ2-3; a weak D match, TRBD1 (6 bases). CDR1 is MNHEY and CDR2 is SVGAGI in the germline V gene. Trimming pared 7 bases from V and 9 bases from J, leaving 14 bases between. The CDR3 sequence is 12 residues long.

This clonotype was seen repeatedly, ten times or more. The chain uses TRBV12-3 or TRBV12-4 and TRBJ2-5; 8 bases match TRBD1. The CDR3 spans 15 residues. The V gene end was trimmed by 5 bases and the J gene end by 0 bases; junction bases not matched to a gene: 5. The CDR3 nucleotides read TGTGCCAGCAGTCACGACAGGGGATACCAAGAGACCCAGTACTTC. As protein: CASSHDRGYQETQYF.

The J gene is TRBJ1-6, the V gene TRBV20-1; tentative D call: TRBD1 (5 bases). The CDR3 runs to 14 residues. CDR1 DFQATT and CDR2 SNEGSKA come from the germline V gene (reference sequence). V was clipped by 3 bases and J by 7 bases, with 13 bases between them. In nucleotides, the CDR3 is TGCAGTGCTAGGGGTCAGGGATCCAATTCACCCCTCCACTTT. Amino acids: CSARGQGSNSPLHF.

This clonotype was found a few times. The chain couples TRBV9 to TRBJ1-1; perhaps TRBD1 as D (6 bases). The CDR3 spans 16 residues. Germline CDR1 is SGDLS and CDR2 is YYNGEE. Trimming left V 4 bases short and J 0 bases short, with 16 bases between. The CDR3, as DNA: TGTGCCAGCAGCCCGAAATGGGGGGCCATGAACACTGAAGCTTTCTTT. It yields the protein CASSPKWGAMNTEAFF.

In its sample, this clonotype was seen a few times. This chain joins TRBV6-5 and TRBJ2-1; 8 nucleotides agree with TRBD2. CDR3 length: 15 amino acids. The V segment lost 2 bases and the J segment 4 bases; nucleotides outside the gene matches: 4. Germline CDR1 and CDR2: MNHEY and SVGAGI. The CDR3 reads CASSYPGGKYNEQFF. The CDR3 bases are TGTGCCAGCAGTTACCCGGGGGGGAAGTACAATGAGCAGTTCTTC.